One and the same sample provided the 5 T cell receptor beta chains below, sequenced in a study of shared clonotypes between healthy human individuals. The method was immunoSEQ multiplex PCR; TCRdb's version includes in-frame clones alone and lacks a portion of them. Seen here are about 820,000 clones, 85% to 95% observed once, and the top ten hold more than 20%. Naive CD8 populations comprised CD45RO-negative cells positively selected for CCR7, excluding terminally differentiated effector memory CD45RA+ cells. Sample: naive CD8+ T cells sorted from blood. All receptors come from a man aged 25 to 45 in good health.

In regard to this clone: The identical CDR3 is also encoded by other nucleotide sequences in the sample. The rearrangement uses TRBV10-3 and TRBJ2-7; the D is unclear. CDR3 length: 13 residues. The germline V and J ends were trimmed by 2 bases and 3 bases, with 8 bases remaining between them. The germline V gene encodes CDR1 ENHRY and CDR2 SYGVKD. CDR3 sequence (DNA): TGTGCCATCAGTGAGAGAGGATTCTACGAGCAGTACTTC. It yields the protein CAISERGFYEQYF.

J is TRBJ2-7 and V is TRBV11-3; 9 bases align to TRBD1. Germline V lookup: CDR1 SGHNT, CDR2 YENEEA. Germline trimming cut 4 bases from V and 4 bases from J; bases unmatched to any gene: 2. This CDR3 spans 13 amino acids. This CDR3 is CASSSGTGYEQYF. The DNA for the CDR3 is TGTGCCAGCAGCTCGGGGACAGGGTACGAGCAGTACTTC.

The CDR3 reads CASSFLGSHLYEQYF. The CDR3, as DNA: TGTGCCAGCAGCTTTTTGGGGTCCCACCTCTACGAGCAGTACTTC. The J gene is TRBJ2-7, the V gene TRBV11-2; D gene unclear. CDR1 and CDR2 (germline): SGHAT, FQNNGV. V was pared by 3 bases and J by 3 bases, with 15 bases between. CDR3 size: 15 residues.

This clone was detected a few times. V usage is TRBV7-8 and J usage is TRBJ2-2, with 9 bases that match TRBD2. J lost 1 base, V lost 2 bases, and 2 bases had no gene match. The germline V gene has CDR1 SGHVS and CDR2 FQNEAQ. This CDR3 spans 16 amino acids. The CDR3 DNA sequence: TGTGCCAGCAGCTTAACAGCGGGAGGGAACACCGGGGAGCTGTTTTTT. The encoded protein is CASSLTAGGNTGELFF.

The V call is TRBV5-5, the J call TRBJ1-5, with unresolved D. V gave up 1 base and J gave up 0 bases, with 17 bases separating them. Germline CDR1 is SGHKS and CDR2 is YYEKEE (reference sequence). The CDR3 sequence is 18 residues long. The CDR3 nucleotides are TGTGCCAGCAGCTTGAGAGGGCTAGTCGGCGATAGCAATCAGCCCCAGCATTTT. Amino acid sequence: CASSLRGLVGDSNQPQHF.